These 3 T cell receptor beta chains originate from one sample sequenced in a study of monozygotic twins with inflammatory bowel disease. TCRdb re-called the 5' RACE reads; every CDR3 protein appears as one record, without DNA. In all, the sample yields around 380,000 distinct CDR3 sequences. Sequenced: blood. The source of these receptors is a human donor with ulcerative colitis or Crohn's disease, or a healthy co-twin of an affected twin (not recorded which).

The CDR3: CSAGRGSGSTDTQYF. The chain links TRBV20-1 to TRBJ2-3; lacking DNA, the TRBD1 call made by TCRdb goes unchecked. Germline values: CDR1 DFQATT, CDR2 SNEGSKA (reference sequence). CDR3 size: 15 residues.

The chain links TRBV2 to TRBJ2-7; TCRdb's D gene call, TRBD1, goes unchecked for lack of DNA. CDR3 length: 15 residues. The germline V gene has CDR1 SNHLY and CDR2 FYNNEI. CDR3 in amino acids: CASSERGTPSYEQYF. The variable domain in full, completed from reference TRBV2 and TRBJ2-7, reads EPEVTQTPSHQVTQMGQEVILRCVPISNHLYFYWYRQILGQKVEFLVSFYNNEISEKSEIFDDQFSVERPDGSNFTLKIRSTKLEDSAMYFCASSERGTPSYEQYFGPGTRLTVT.

CDR3 protein: CSAGRQPRDTQYF. The chain recombines TRBV29-1 with TRBJ2-3. The germline CDR1 and CDR2 sequences are SQVTM and ANQGSEA. CDR3 length: 13 residues.